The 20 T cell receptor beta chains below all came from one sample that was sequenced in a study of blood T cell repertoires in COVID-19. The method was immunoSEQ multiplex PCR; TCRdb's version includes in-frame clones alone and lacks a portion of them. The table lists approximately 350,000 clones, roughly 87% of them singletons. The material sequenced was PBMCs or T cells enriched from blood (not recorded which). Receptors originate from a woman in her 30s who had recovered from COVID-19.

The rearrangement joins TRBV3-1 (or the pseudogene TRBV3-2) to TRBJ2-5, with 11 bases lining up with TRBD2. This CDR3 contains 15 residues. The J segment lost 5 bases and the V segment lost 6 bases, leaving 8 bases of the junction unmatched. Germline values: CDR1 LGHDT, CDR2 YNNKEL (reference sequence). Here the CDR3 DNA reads TGTGCCAGCAGGAGGTTAGCGGGGGGGTCGGAGACCCAGTACTTC. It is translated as CASRRLAGGSETQYF.

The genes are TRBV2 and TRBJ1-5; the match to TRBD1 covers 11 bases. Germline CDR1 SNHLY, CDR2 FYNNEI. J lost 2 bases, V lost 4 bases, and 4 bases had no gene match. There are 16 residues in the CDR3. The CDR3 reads CASSGDRGSGNQPQHF. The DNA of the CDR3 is TGTGCCAGCAGTGGGGACAGGGGGTCAGGCAATCAGCCCCAGCATTTT.

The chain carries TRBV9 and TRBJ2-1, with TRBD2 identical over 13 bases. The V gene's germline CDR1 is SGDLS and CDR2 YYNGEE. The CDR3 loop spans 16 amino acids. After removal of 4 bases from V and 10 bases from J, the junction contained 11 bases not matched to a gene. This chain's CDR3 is CASSPRTSGRVREQFF. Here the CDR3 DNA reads TGTGCCAGCAGCCCCCGGACTAGCGGGAGAGTCAGGGAGCAGTTCTTC.

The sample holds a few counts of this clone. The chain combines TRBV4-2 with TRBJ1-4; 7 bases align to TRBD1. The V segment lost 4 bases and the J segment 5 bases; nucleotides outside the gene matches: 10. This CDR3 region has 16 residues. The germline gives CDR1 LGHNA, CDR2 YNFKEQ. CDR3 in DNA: TGTGCCAGCAGCCCCCTGGCCGGGACAGAGAATGAAAAACTGTTTTTT. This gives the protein CASSPLAGTENEKLFF.

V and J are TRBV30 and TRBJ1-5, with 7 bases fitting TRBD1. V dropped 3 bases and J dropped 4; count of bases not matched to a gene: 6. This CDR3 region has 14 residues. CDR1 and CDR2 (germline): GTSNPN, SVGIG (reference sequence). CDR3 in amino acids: CAWSHSTGNQPQHF. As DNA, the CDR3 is TGTGCCTGGAGCCACTCGACAGGGAATCAGCCCCAGCATTTT.

CDR3 in amino acids: CASSLSGRARQAGELFF. For the CDR3, the DNA is TGCGCCAGCTCCCTTAGCGGGAGGGCCCGTCAGGCCGGGGAGCTGTTTTTT. V gene TRBV5-1 combines with J gene TRBJ2-2; 11 nucleotides line up with TRBD2. The CDR3 covers 17 residues. The J segment lost 6 bases and the V segment lost 7 bases, leaving 14 bases of the junction unmatched. Germline CDR1 is SGHRS and CDR2 is YFSETQ.

CDR3 nucleotide sequence: TGTGCTAGTGGTTTGGTACTTGGCACAGACTCCTACGAGCAGTACTTC. It codes for CASGLVLGTDSYEQYF. The chain joins TRBV12-5 to TRBJ2-7, with unresolved D. The CDR3 runs 16 residues. Germline loops: CDR1 LGHNT, CDR2 FRNRAP. V dropped 0 bases and J dropped 0 bases, with 12 bases sitting between them.

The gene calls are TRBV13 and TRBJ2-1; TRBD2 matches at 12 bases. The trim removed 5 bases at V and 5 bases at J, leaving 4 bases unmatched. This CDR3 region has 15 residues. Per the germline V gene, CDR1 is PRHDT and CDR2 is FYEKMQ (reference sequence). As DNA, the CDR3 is TGTGCCAGCAGCCCGGGACTAGCGGGTAACAATGAGCAGTTCTTC. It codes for CASSPGLAGNNEQFF.

The CDR3 nucleotides read TGTGCCAGCAGCTTAGGGACTAGTTATGGCGGGGAGCTGTTTTTT. This translates into CASSLGTSYGGELFF. The V gene is TRBV13, the J gene TRBJ2-2; maybe TRBD2 (6 bases). Germline assignment: CDR1 PRHDT and CDR2 FYEKMQ (reference sequence). CDR3 length: 15 amino acids. V was cut by 0 bases and J by 7 bases, with 12 bases left in between.

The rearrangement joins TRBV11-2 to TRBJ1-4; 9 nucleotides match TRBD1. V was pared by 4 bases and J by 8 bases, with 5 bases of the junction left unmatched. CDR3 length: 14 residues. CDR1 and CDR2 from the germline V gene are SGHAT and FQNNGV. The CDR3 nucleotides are TGTGCCAGCAGCTACGACAGGGGGAGGGAAAAACTGTTTTTT. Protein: CASSYDRGREKLFF.

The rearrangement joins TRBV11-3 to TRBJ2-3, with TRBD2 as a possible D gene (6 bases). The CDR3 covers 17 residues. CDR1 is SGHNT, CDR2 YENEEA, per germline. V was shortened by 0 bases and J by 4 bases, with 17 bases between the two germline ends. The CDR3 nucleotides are TGTGCCAGCAGCTTAGAGGGGCCGCCTGGGGGGTCAGATACGCAGTATTTT. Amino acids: CASSLEGPPGGSDTQYF.

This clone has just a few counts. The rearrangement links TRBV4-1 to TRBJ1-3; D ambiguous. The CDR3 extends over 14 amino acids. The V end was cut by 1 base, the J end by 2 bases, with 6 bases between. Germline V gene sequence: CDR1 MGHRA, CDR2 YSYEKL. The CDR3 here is CASSQGVPGNTIYF. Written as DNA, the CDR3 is TGCGCCAGCAGCCAAGGAGTCCCTGGAAACACCATATATTTT.

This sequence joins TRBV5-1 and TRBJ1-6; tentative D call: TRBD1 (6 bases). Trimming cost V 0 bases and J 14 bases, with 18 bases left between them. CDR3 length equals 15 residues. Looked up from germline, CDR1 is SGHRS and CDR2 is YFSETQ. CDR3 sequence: CASSLADSAGRALHF. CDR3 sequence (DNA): TGCGCCAGCAGCTTGGCGGACAGCGCAGGTCGGGCCCTCCACTTT. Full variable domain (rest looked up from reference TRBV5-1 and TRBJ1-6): KAGVTQTPRYLIKTRGQQVTLSCSPISGHRSVSWYQQTPGQGLQFLFEYFSETQRNKGNFPGRFSGRQFSNSRSEMNVSTLELGDSALYLCASSLADSAGRALHFGNGTRLTVT.

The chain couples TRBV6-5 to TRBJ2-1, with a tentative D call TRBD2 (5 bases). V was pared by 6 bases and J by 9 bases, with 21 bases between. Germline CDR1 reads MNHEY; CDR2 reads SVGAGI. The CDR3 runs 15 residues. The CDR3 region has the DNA TGTGCCAGCAGCGACCGGGCTAGCTTTGATGGTGAGCAGTTCTTC. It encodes CASSDRASFDGEQFF.

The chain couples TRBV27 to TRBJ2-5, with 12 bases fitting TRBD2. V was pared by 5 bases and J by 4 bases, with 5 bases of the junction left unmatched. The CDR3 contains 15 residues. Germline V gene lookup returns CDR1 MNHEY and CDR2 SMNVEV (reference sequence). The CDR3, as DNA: TGTGCCAGCAGTCCCGGGACTAGCGGGCTAGAGACCCAGTACTTC. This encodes CASSPGTSGLETQYF.

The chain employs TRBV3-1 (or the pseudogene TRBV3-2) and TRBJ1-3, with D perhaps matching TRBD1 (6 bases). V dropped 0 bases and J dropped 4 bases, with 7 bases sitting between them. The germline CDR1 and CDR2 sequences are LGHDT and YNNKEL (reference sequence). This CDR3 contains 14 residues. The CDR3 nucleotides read TGTGCCAGCAGCCAAGAACAGGGAGGAAACACCATATATTTT. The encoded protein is CASSQEQGGNTIYF.

The CDR3 is CASGLVLGTGLPDTQYF. The DNA of the CDR3 is TGTGCTAGTGGTTTGGTACTAGGGACAGGGCTGCCAGATACGCAGTATTTT. The V call is TRBV12-5, the J call TRBJ2-3; the match to TRBD1 covers 9 bases. In germline, CDR1 is LGHNT, CDR2 FRNRAP. J was trimmed by 4 bases and V by 0 bases; bases with no gene match: 8. The CDR3 is made up of 17 amino acids. The full variable domain, in which reference TRBV12-5 and TRBJ2-3 provide the parts outside the CDR3, is DARVTQTPRHKVTEMGQEVTMRCQPILGHNTVFWYRQTMMQGLELLAYFRNRAPLDDSGMPKDRFSAEMPDATLATLKIQPSEPRDSAVYFCASGLVLGTGLPDTQYFGPGTRLTVL.

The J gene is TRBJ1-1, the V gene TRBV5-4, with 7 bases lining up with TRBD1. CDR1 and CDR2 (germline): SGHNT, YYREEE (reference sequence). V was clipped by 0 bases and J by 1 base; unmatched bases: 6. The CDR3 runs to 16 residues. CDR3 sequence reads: CASSLAQGGWNTEAFF. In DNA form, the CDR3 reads TGTGCCAGCAGCTTGGCCCAGGGGGGCTGGAACACTGAAGCTTTCTTT.

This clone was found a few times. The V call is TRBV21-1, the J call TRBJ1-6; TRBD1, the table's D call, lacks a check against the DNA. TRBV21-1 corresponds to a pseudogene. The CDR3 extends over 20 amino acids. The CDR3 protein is CASTIPTPTGQSPHDSPLHF. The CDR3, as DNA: TGTGCCAGCACCATACCAACACCCACCGGACAGAGTCCTCACGATTCACCCCTCCACTTT.

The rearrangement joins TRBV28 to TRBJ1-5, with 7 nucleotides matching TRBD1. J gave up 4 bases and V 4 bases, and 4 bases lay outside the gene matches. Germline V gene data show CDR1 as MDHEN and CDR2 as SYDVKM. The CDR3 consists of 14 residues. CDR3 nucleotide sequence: TGTGCCAGCAGTTCGGGACAGAGAAATCAGCCCCAGCATTTT. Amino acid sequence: CASSSGQRNQPQHF. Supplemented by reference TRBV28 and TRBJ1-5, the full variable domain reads DVKVTQSSRYLVKRTGEKVFLECVQDMDHENMFWYRQDPGLGLRLIYFSYDVKMKEKGDIPEGYSVSREKKERFSLILESASTNQTSMYLCASSSGQRNQPQHFGDGTRLSIL.